Sequencing of this TCR beta chain was carried out in a study of human T cells and chemical hapten exposure. On the study more broadly: Patients had diphenylcyclopropenone applied to the scalp weekly throughout the approximately 24-week study. Patients, largely female, had alopecia areata, totalis or universalis. General study points: Expanded TCRs showed more large CDR3 clusters than pre-sensitization or healthy control sets.

Time point denoted: pre-sensitization, week 0. The treatment here: therapeutic diphenylcyclopropenone sensitization with weekly scalp DPC. Library preparation tagged each individual cDNA molecule with a unique molecular identifier. TCRdb re-derived calls from the RACE reads in MiXCR, one entry per CDR3 protein. The sample contains 200,000 to 300,000 distinct CDR3 sequences, approximately 8.4% of which appear only once. The V gene's germline CDR1 is MDHEN and CDR2 SYDVKM. V gave up 10 bases and J gave up 5 bases, with 23 bases separating them. This CDR3 contains 15 residues. Of note for this clonotype: Antigen: not known.

The TCR sequence derives from a woman aged 40 to 50 with alopecia areata. Some clones in this sample may be carry-over from other donors' samples. Sequenced material: whole blood, taken in connection with sensitization to the hapten diphenylcyclopropenone (DPC). The rearrangement links TRBV28 to TRBJ1-2; unclear D gene. CDR3 sequence reads: CATDRTGPNEYGYTF. Here the CDR3 DNA reads TGTGCCACCGATCGGACGGGTCCGAATGAATATGGCTACACCTTC.